The TCR beta chain described here comes from a study of CD4+ T cells in melanoma. Study outcomes and limitations: Reportedly, melanoma neoantigen-specific CD4+ T cells showed varied differentiation states. A reported correlation linked neoantigen-specific CD4+ T cells to CD8+, macrophage and B cell function.

TCRdb's copy holds only in-frame clones and misses some; the assay was immunoSEQ multiplex PCR. This sample has roughly 110,000 clones, with approximately 90% found just once. CDR1 is PRHDT and CDR2 is FYEKMQ in the germline V gene (reference sequence). The CDR3 consists of 14 residues. V shed 2 bases and J shed 7 bases, with 14 bases lying between them. A remark on this clone: Antigen unknown.

The source of this sequence is a human donor with melanoma. The specimen was peripheral blood. The chain carries TRBV13 and TRBJ1-1; no definite D call. CDR3 loop: CASSLIVVNGEAFF. The DNA for the CDR3 is TGTGCCAGCAGCTTAATCGTGGTTAATGGTGAAGCTTTCTTT.